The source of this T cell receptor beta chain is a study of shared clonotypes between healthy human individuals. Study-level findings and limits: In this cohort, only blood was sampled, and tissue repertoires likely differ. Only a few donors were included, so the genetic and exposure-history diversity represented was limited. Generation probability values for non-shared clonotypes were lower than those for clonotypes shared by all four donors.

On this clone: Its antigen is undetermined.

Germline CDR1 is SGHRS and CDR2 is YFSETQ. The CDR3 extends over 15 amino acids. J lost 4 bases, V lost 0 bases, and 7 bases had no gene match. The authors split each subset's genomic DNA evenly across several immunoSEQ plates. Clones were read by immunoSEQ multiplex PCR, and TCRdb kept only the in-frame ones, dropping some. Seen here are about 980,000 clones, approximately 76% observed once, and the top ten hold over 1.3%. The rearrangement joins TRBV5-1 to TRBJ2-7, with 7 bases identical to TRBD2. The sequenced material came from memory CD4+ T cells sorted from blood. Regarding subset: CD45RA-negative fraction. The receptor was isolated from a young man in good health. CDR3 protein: CASSLAGRGGYEQYF. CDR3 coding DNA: TGCGCCAGCAGCTTGGCTGGGAGGGGTGGGTACGAGCAGTACTTC.